This T cell receptor beta chain derives from a study of blood T cell repertoires in COVID-19 (dated by TCRdb to about 2020). Regarding the complete study: Samples from collaborators originated in the United States, Italy and Spain and spanned both the acute and convalescent phases of COVID-19. The prospective study material was composed of cDNA or gDNA derived from T cells, B-cell-depleted T cells, or PBMCs. Deeply sampled blood TCRbeta repertoires from subjects exposed to, actively infected with, or recovered from COVID-19 were included in the dataset. A freely available public database, intended as a resource for researchers studying the immune response to SARS-CoV-2, is where the repertoires were released. The samples were drawn from the first 160 participants of the ongoing ImmuneRACE study and from 1,200 or so subjects provided by 6 global collaborators. Sample metadata almost always included a de-identified subject ID, COVID-19 status, age in years and sex. Where HLA class I and class II types were available, the types were taken from metadata supplied by the sample provider, not from assay-based typing.

The germline V gene supplies CDR1 SGHTA and CDR2 FQGNSA. Its CDR3 holds 15 amino acids, cysteine through phenylalanine. Solely the CDR3 DNA is kept, with 45 bases framed from the first base. Ends trimmed: V by 5 bases, J by 7 bases; bases unmatched to a gene: 8. TCRbeta CDR3 regions were amplified from genomic DNA by means of the immunoSEQ Assay, a bias-controlled multiplex PCR. In the original analysis: The number of nucleated cells in each sample was estimated by amplification of reference gene primers within the assay. Sequence reads were collapsed and filtered to measure the absolute abundance of every unique TCRbeta CDR3 rearrangement. Productive Simpson clonality was computed per sample as the square root of Simpson's diversity index over productive rearrangements. TCRdb obtained this table from immuneACCESS and retained in-frame rearrangements with V and J assigned. These tables miss some clones; where compared with another copy, unresolved V genes account for less than half of the shortfall, and the remainder is unexplained. D and trimming come from the DNA, and the V and J calls and clone size come from that table. In this sample the table shows some 240,000 clones, around four fifths of which occur a single time. The ten largest clones take up approximately 5.2% of the sample.

Study-level results and caveats: Clinical and demographic metadata were provided uncurated, with the amount varying by source and participant.

On this clone itself: Its antigen remains undetermined. No qualities accompany the bases; no much larger clone lies one base away.

In Seattle, one collaborating source enrolled patients while the infection was active and tracked those patients longitudinally over the course of disease. Collaborating institutions collected whole blood in K2EDTA tubes following their own protocols. For TCRbeta analysis, collaborators shipped samples as frozen whole blood, isolated PBMCs, or DNA extracted from either of those sample types. This clonotype was sampled from a woman in her 70s with COVID-19, enrolled during active disease. The sequenced sample was peripheral blood. Here the chain combines TRBV7-2 and TRBJ1-6, and TRBD1 matches 7 of the central bases. CDR3 reads: CASSPNRGGNSPLHF. In nucleotide form, the sequence is TGTGCCAGCAGCCCCAACAGGGGAGGCAATTCACCCCTCCACTTT.